A single sample gave rise to the 21 T cell receptor beta chains below, sequenced in a study of T cell clones after liver transplantation. Their antigens remain unidentified. Proliferating CFSE-low MLR cells were sequenced to define alloreactive TCRbeta sequences. TCRdb's table, derived via immunoSEQ multiplex PCR, lists solely in-frame clones and lacks some. The sample has under 300 clones, 45% to 50% seen once. What was sequenced was CD4+ T cells from cultured PBMCs. All receptors derive from a human patient who received a liver transplant. The graft donor may be the source of some T cells.

The CDR3 coding sequence is TGCGCCAGCAGCTTGGGGGCCTTAACAGATACGCAGTATTTT. It specifies CASSLGALTDTQYF. J is TRBJ2-3 and V is TRBV5-1; D gene uncertain. CDR1 SGHRS and CDR2 YFSETQ come from the germline V gene. The CDR3 length is 14 residues. V was cut by 0 bases and J by 3 bases, with 8 bases left in between.

V usage is TRBV18 and J usage is TRBJ1-1; 7 nucleotides align to TRBD1. V dropped 3 bases and J dropped 4; count of bases not matched to a gene: 14. The CDR3 has 17 amino acids. Germline V gives CDR1 KGHSH, CDR2 LQKENI. CDR3 coding DNA: TGTGCCAGCTCACCCAAGACAGGGATTGTATCCTCCACTGAAGCTTTCTTT. Its protein is CASSPKTGIVSSTEAFF.

Judged by abundance, this clone is large. This chain connects TRBV7-2 to TRBJ2-3; D gene ambiguous. Germline values: CDR1 SGHTA, CDR2 FQGNSA. V dropped 3 bases and J dropped 2 bases, with 6 bases sitting between them. The CDR3 covers 13 residues. CDR3 residues: CASSLESTDTQYF. CDR3 coding DNA: TGTGCCAGCAGCTTGGAATCCACAGATACGCAGTATTTT.

This clone is categorized as large. V is TRBV28 and J is TRBJ1-2; TRBD1 is a possible D gene (5 bases). Germline V gene sequence: CDR1 MDHEN, CDR2 SYDVKM. The CDR3 has 13 amino acids. Trimming cost V 7 bases and J 3 bases, with 12 bases left between them. CDR3 in amino acids: CASTLDTDYGYTF. The CDR3 DNA reads as TGTGCCAGCACCCTGGACACGGACTATGGCTACACCTTC.

This rearrangement joins TRBV9 to TRBJ2-3; the D call may be TRBD1 or TRBD2 (7 bases each). Trimming cost V 3 bases and J 6 bases, with 14 bases left between them. The germline V gene encodes CDR1 SGDLS and CDR2 YYNGEE. CDR3 length equals 14 residues. The CDR3 spells CASSARQGGDTQYF. Here the CDR3 DNA reads TGTGCCAGCAGCGCGAGACAGGGAGGGGATACGCAGTATTTT.

This clone was detected only a few times. The V and J genes are TRBV2 and TRBJ2-7; D remains ambiguous. Germline V gives CDR1 SNHLY, CDR2 FYNNEI. V lost 4 bases to trimming and J lost 2 bases, with 3 bases between them. The CDR3 spans 11 residues. CDR3 in DNA: TGTGCCAGCAGTGGTGCCTACGAGCAGTACTTC. This encodes CASSGAYEQYF. The full variable domain, completed using reference TRBV2 and TRBJ2-7, is EPEVTQTPSHQVTQMGQEVILRCVPISNHLYFYWYRQILGQKVEFLVSFYNNEISEKSEIFDDQFSVERPDGSNFTLKIRSTKLEDSAMYFCASSGAYEQYFGPGTRLTVT.

The V and J genes are TRBV30 and TRBJ1-6; the D gene is possibly TRBD1 (6 bases). CDR3 size: 13 residues. V lost 5 bases and J lost 7, with 12 bases in between. Germline CDR1 and CDR2: GTSNPN and SVGIG (reference sequence). CDR3 protein: CAWGGSRNSPLHF. For the CDR3, the DNA is TGTGCCTGGGGGGGCAGCCGAAATTCACCCCTCCACTTT.

By its share, this clone is hyperexpanded. V is TRBV10-1 and J is TRBJ2-1; 12 bases agree with TRBD1. The CDR3 spans 17 residues. The V gene's germline CDR1 is WNHNN and CDR2 SYGVQD (reference sequence). The junction had 12 bases not matched to a gene; V was cut back by 2 bases and J by 10 bases. The CDR3 reads CASSEAKPGTGGAEQFF. CDR3 DNA sequence: TGCGCCAGCAGTGAGGCGAAACCCGGGACAGGGGGCGCGGAGCAGTTCTTC.

This clone is categorized as large. V and J are TRBV7-2 and TRBJ2-3; 13 bases match TRBD2. V lost 5 bases, J lost 4 bases, and 3 bases stayed unmatched. This CDR3 contains 15 residues. Germline V lookup: CDR1 SGHTA, CDR2 FQGNSA. This chain's CDR3 is CASSRTSGSADTQYF. In nucleotides, the CDR3 is TGTGCCAGCAGCAGGACTAGCGGGAGCGCAGATACGCAGTATTTT.

Written as DNA, the CDR3 is TGTGCCAGCAGCTTGAGTGGGACAGGGCCCTACGAGCAGTACTTC. Protein product: CASSLSGTGPYEQYF. V and J are TRBV7-8 and TRBJ2-7; the match to TRBD1 covers 9 bases. Germline V lookup: CDR1 SGHVS, CDR2 FQNEAQ. This CDR3 is 15 amino acids long. Trimming at V came to 3 bases and at J to 2 bases, leaving 5 bases not matched to a gene.

The chain combines TRBV2 with TRBJ2-3; 12 nucleotides match TRBD2. This CDR3 has 15 amino acids. The J segment lost 4 bases and the V segment lost 7 bases, leaving 6 bases of the junction unmatched. Per the germline V gene, CDR1 is SNHLY and CDR2 is FYNNEI. CDR3 amino acids: CASTQTSGSADTQYF. CDR3 bases: TGTGCCAGCACCCAGACTAGCGGGAGTGCAGATACGCAGTATTTT.

The chain recombines TRBV19 with TRBJ2-7; D assignment may be TRBD1 or TRBD2 (5 bases each). This CDR3 is built from 13 residues. With 10 bases removed from V and 9 bases from J, the gap between germline ends came to 22 bases. The germline gives CDR1 LNHDA, CDR2 SQIVND (reference sequence). CDR3 bases: TGTGCCACCTCCCCAGGGCTAGCCCTCGCGCAGTACTTC. Translated, it gives CATSPGLALAQYF.

This clone appeared a few times. This rearrangement joins TRBV6-1 to TRBJ2-5, with D uncertain. In germline, CDR1 is MNHNS, CDR2 SASEGT. Trimming removed 4 bases from V and 2 bases from J, with 14 bases in between. This CDR3 comprises 15 residues. The CDR3 sequence is CASSVSSVSQETQYF. The CDR3 region has the DNA TGTGCCAGCAGTGTAAGCAGCGTCAGTCAAGAGACCCAGTACTTC.

In this sample, this clone turned up a few times. The rearrangement uses TRBV30 and TRBJ2-7, with 10 bases aligning to TRBD1. Germline lookup yields CDR1 GTSNPN and CDR2 SVGIG (reference sequence). Losses at the gene ends were 8 bases for V and 2 bases for J; bases not matched to a gene: 27. This CDR3 is built from 20 residues. Here the CDR3 DNA reads TGTGCCCCCTACGACCGATCAGACAGGGGGCATAGGACTGGACCCTACGAGCAGTACTTC. It translates to CAPYDRSDRGHRTGPYEQYF.

Written as DNA, the CDR3 is TGTGCCAGCCATATGGTGCACTCAAGAAAGACCTATGGCTACACCTTC. It yields the protein CASHMVHSRKTYGYTF. The chain uses TRBV9 and TRBJ1-2; the D is unclear. The CDR3 runs to 16 residues. V was clipped by 7 bases and J by 4 bases, with 23 bases between them. CDR1 SGDLS and CDR2 YYNGEE come from the germline V gene.

The CDR3, as DNA: TGTGCCAGCAGCTCCAGATTCAATCTCGGAAAGACCTATGGCTACACCTTC. Translated: CASSSRFNLGKTYGYTF. This chain links TRBV11-3 with TRBJ1-2; D uncertain. The CDR3 consists of 17 residues. CDR1 and CDR2 (germline): SGHNT, YENEEA. V gave up 4 bases and J gave up 4 bases, with 22 bases separating them.

The CDR3 DNA sequence: TGTGCCAGCAGCTTTCGCAGGCCAAGCTCCTACGAGCAGTACTTC. Amino acid sequence: CASSFRRPSSYEQYF. The V call is TRBV11-3, the J call TRBJ2-7; D is unresolved. This CDR3 is 15 amino acids long. Trimming removed 3 bases from V and 0 bases from J, with 12 bases in between. Germline values: CDR1 SGHNT, CDR2 YENEEA. The full variable domain, its missing parts supplied by reference TRBV11-3 and TRBJ2-7, is EAGVVQSPRYKIIEKKQPVAFWCNPISGHNTLYWYLQNLGQGPELLIRYENEEAVDDSQLPKDRFSAERLKGVDSTLKIQPAELGDSAVYLCASSFRRPSSYEQYFGPGTRLTVT.

There are a few counts of this clone. The rearrangement uses TRBV11-3 and TRBJ2-3; 13 bases map to TRBD2. The germline V gene has CDR1 SGHNT and CDR2 YENEEA. J was trimmed by 4 bases and V by 5 bases; bases with no gene match: 3. The CDR3 totals 15 residues. CDR3 loop: CASSRTSGSADTQYF. DNA for the CDR3: TGTGCCAGCAGCAGGACTAGCGGGAGCGCAGATACGCAGTATTTT.

J is TRBJ2-7 and V is TRBV12-5, with 8 bases that match TRBD2. There are 15 residues in the CDR3. Germline V lookup: CDR1 LGHNT, CDR2 FRNRAP. Unmatched junction bases numbered 4, after V lost 1 base and J lost 2 bases. This CDR3 reads CASGLDRSGTYEQYF. The DNA for the CDR3 is TGTGCTAGTGGTTTGGATCGTAGCGGGACCTACGAGCAGTACTTC.

V usage is TRBV19 and J usage is TRBJ2-1, with 7 bases matching TRBD2. V lost 5 bases, J lost 3 bases, and 4 bases stayed unmatched. The germline V gene encodes CDR1 LNHDA and CDR2 SQIVND (reference sequence). The CDR3 runs to 14 residues. In nucleotides, the CDR3 is TGTGCCAGTAGTGGGGCTAGCGGCTACAATGAGCAGTTCTTC. It translates to CASSGASGYNEQFF.

V gene TRBV7-3 combines with J gene TRBJ2-5; no clear D gene. This CDR3 spans 13 amino acids. Germline values: CDR1 SGHTA, CDR2 FQGTGA. Trimming took off 3 bases at V and 5 bases at J, with 10 bases between the two ends. DNA of the CDR3: TGTGCCAGCAGCTTGGCCCACCGGGAGACCCAGTACTTC. This translates into CASSLAHRETQYF.